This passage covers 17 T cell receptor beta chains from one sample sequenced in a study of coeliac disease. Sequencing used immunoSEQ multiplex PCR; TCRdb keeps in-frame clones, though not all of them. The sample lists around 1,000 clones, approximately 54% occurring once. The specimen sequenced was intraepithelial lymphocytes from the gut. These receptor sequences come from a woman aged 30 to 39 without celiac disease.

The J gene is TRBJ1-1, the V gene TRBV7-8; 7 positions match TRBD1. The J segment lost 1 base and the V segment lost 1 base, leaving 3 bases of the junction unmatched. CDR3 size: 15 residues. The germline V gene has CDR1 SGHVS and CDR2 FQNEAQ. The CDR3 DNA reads TGTGCCAGCAGCTTAGTCGACAGGGCGAACACTGAAGCTTTCTTT. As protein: CASSLVDRANTEAFF.

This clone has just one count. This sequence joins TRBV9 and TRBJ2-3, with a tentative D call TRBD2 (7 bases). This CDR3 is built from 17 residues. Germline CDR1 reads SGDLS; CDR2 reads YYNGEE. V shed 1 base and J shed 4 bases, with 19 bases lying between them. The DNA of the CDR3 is TGTGCCAGCAGCGTATTAAGTGGGGGGGCCTGGGCAGATACGCAGTATTTT. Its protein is CASSVLSGGAWADTQYF. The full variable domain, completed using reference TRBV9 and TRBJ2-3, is DSGVTQTPKHLITATGQRVTLRCSPRSGDLSVYWYQQSLDQGLQFLIQYYNGEERAKGNILERFSAQQFPDLHSELNLSSLELGDSALYFCASSVLSGGAWADTQYFGPGTRLTVL.

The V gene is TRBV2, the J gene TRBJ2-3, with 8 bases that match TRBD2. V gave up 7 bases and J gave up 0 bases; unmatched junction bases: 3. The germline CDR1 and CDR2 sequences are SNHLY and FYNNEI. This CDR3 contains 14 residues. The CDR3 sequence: CASIRLASTDTQYF. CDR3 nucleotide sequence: TGTGCCAGCATCCGACTAGCGAGCACAGATACGCAGTATTTT.

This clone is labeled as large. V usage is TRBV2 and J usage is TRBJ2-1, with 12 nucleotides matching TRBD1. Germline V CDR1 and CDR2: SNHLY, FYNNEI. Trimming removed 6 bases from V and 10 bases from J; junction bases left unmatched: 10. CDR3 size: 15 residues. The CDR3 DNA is TGTGCCAGCAGGTCCGGGACAGGGGGCCCCCAGGAGCAGTTCTTC. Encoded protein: CASRSGTGGPQEQFF.

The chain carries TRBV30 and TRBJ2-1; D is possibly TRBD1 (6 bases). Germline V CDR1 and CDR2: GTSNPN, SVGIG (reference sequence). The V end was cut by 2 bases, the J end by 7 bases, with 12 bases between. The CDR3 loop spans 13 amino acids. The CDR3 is CAWSSGAWNEQFF. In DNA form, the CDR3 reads TGTGCCTGGAGTTCAGGGGCCTGGAATGAGCAGTTCTTC.

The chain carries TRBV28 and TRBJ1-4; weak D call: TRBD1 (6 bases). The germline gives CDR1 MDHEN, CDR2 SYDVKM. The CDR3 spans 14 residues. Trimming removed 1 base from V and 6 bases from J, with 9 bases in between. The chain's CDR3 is CASSLSGVDEKLFF. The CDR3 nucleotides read TGTGCCAGCAGTTTATCAGGGGTTGATGAAAAACTGTTTTTT.

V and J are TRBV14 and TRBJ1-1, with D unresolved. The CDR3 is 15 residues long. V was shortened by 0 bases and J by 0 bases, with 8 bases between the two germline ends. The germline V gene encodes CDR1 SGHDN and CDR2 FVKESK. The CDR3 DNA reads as TGTGCCAGCAGCCAAGATAGAGGTATGAACACTGAAGCTTTCTTT. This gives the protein CASSQDRGMNTEAFF.

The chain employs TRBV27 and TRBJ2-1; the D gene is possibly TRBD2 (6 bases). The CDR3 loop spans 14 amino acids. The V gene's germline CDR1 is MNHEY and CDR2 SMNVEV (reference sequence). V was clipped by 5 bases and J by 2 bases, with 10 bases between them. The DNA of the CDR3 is TGTGCCAGCAGTGTCGGGGGTCCCTACAATGAGCAGTTCTTC. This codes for CASSVGGPYNEQFF.

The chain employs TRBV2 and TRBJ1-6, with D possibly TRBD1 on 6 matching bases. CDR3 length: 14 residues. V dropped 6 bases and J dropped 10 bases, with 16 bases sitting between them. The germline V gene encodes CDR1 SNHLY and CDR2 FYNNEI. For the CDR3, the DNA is TGTGCCAGCAGGCCAACAGGGTCTTACTCACCCCTCCACTTT. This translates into CASRPTGSYSPLHF.

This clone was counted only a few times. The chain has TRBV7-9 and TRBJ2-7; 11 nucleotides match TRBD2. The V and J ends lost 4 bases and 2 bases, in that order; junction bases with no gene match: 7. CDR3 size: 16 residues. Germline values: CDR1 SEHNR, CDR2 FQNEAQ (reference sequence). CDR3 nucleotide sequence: TGTGCCAGCAGCTCCTCCTTTAGCGGGGGGGCCTACGAGCAGTACTTC. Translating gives CASSSSFSGGAYEQYF.

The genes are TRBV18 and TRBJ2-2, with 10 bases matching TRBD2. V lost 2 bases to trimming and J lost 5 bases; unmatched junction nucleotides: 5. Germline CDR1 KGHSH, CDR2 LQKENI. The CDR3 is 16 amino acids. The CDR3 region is CASSPASGGATGELFF. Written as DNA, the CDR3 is TGTGCCAGCTCACCAGCCAGCGGGGGGGCGACCGGGGAGCTGTTTTTT. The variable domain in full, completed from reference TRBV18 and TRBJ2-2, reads NAGVMQNPRHLVRRRGQEARLRCSPMKGHSHVYWYRQLPEEGLKFMVYLQKENIIDESGMPKERFSAEFPKEGPSILRIQQVVRGDSAAYFCASSPASGGATGELFFGEGSRLTVL.

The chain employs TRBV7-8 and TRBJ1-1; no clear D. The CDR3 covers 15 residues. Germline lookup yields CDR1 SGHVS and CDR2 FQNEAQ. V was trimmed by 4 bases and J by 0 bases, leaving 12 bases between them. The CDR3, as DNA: TGTGCCAGCAGCTCGATGGGAGGATTGAACACTGAAGCTTTCTTT. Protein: CASSSMGGLNTEAFF.

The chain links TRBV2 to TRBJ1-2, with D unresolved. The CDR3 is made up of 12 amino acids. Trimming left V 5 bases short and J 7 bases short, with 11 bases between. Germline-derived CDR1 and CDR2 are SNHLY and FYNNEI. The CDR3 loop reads CASSTEVGGYTF. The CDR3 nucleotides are TGTGCCAGCAGTACAGAAGTAGGTGGCTACACCTTC.

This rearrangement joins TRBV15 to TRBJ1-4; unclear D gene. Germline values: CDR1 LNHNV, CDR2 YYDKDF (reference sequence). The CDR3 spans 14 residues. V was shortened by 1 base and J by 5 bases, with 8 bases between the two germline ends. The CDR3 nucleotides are TGTGCCACCAGCAGAGCATCAGGAAATGAAAAACTGTTTTTT. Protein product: CATSRASGNEKLFF.

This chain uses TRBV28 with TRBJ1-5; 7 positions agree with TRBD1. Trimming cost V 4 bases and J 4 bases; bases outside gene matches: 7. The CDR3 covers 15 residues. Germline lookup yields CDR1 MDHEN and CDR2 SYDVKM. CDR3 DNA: TGTGCCAGCAGTTGGGGGGACAGACAGAATCAGCCCCAGCATTTT. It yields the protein CASSWGDRQNQPQHF.

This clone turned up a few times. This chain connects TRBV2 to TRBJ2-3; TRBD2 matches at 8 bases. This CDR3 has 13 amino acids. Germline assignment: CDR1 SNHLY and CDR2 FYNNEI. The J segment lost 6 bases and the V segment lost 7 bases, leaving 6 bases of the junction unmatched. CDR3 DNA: TGTGCCAGCATGAACGGGGGGGCGGATACGCAGTATTTT. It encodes CASMNGGADTQYF.

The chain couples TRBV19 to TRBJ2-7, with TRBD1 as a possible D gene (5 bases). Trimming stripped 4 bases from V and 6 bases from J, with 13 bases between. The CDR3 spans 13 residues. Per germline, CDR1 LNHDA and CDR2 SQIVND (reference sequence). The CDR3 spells CASSTRAGIEQYF. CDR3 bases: TGTGCCAGTAGTACCCGGGCAGGGATCGAGCAGTACTTC.